The rows below give T cell receptor beta chains drawn from one sample of a study of blood T cell repertoires in COVID-19. Some clones are missing from TCRdb's copy, which holds only in-frame ones; the method was immunoSEQ multiplex PCR. The data hold roughly 500,000 clones, with roughly 88% observed a single time. The specimen sequenced was PBMCs or T cells enriched from blood (not recorded which). The receptors were gathered from a woman in her thirties or forties who had recovered from COVID-19. Each CDR3 is given with its conserved first and last residue. The order of the fields is clone size, J gene, D gene, V gene, CDR3 DNA, CDR3 protein. The D gene is left open where the match is weak. Rows give clone size only sometimes, using once, few, many, or a class for an expanded clone.

clone size: -; J gene: TRBJ2-2; D gene: TRBD2; V gene: TRBV19; CDR3 DNA: TGTGCCAGTAGTATAGCGGGAGGGACGAACACCGGGGAGCTGTTTTTT; CDR3 protein: CASSIAGGTNTGELFF
clone size: -; J gene: TRBJ2-1; D gene: -; V gene: TRBV7-2; CDR3 DNA: TGTGCCAGCAGAGTAGCGGTCTCCTACAATGAGCAGTTCTTC; CDR3 protein: CASRVAVSYNEQFF
clone size: many; J gene: TRBJ1-5; D gene: -; V gene: TRBV20-1; CDR3 DNA: TGCAGTGCTAGTGGATCAGATCAGCCCCAGCATTTT; CDR3 protein: CSASGSDQPQHF
clone size: -; J gene: TRBJ1-5; D gene: -; V gene: TRBV18; CDR3 DNA: TGTGCCAGCTCACCAGGACAGATTAGCAATCAGCCCCAGCATTTT; CDR3 protein: CASSPGQISNQPQHF
clone size: once; J gene: TRBJ1-3; D gene: -; V gene: TRBV6-5; CDR3 DNA: TGTGCCAGCAGTTACTCAGGGGGACACACCATATATTTT; CDR3 protein: CASSYSGGHTIYF
clone size: -; J gene: TRBJ2-5; D gene: -; V gene: TRBV6-2/TRBV6-3; CDR3 DNA: TGTGCCAGCAGTTACGTGTTCGGAACGTTCGGGGGACAAGAGACCCAGTACTTC; CDR3 protein: CASSYVFGTFGGQETQYF
clone size: -; J gene: TRBJ1-2; D gene: TRBD1; V gene: TRBV24-1; CDR3 DNA: TGTGCCACCAGTGATTTTAGAGGGGGCTACTATGGCTACACCTTC; CDR3 protein: CATSDFRGGYYGYTF
clone size: -; J gene: TRBJ1-2; D gene: TRBD1; V gene: TRBV28; CDR3 DNA: TGTGCCAGCAGTGGTGGCGGGACAGGGGATTTCTATGGCTACACCTTC; CDR3 protein: CASSGGGTGDFYGYTF
clone size: -; J gene: TRBJ2-1; D gene: -; V gene: TRBV25-1; CDR3 DNA: TGTGCCAGCAACCAATTCGCGGGGAATGAGCAGTTCTTC; CDR3 protein: CASNQFAGNEQFF
clone size: -; J gene: TRBJ2-1; D gene: TRBD2; V gene: TRBV5-4; CDR3 DNA: TGTGCCAGCAGCTTGGAAGCGGGAGTCAATAATGAGCAGTTCTTC; CDR3 protein: CASSLEAGVNNEQFF
clone size: -; J gene: TRBJ2-4; D gene: TRBD2; V gene: TRBV6-6; CDR3 DNA: TGTGCCAGCAGAGGGACTAGCGGTAAAAACATTCAGTACTTC; CDR3 protein: CASRGTSGKNIQYF
clone size: -; J gene: TRBJ2-5; D gene: TRBD1; V gene: TRBV30; CDR3 DNA: TGTGCCTGGAGTCCACAGGGGGCGATTGATGGGCAAGAGACCCAGTACTTC; CDR3 protein: CAWSPQGAIDGQETQYF
clone size: -; J gene: TRBJ2-3; D gene: TRBD2; V gene: TRBV20-1; CDR3 DNA: TGCAGTGCTAGTATGCTAGCGGAGAGCACAGATACGCAGTATTTT; CDR3 protein: CSASMLAESTDTQYF
clone size: -; J gene: TRBJ2-1; D gene: TRBD1; V gene: TRBV5-6; CDR3 DNA: TGTGCCAGCAGCTTTAAGGACAGGTACAATGAGCAGTTCTTC; CDR3 protein: CASSFKDRYNEQFF
clone size: once; J gene: TRBJ1-2; D gene: TRBD1; V gene: TRBV3-1/TRBV3-2; CDR3 DNA: TGTGCCAGCAGCCATCACGACAGGGCTTCTAACTATGGCTACACCTTC; CDR3 protein: CASSHHDRASNYGYTF
clone size: -; J gene: TRBJ1-3; D gene: -; V gene: TRBV30; CDR3 DNA: TGTGCCTCAGGGACACAAGGAAACACCATATATTTT; CDR3 protein: CASGTQGNTIYF
clone size: -; J gene: TRBJ1-5; D gene: -; V gene: TRBV5-1; CDR3 DNA: TGCGCCAGCAGCTTGGAGGGGAGGGATCAGCCCCAGCATTTT; CDR3 protein: CASSLEGRDQPQHF
clone size: -; J gene: TRBJ1-3; D gene: TRBD1; V gene: TRBV19; CDR3 DNA: TGTGCCAGTAGTCCCCGGACAGGGGGCTTCTCTGGAAACACCATATATTTT; CDR3 protein: CASSPRTGGFSGNTIYF
clone size: -; J gene: TRBJ2-3; D gene: TRBD2; V gene: TRBV5-5; CDR3 DNA: TGTGCCAGCAGCTTGCCGGGCGGGAGGTACACAGATACGCAGTATTTT; CDR3 protein: CASSLPGGRYTDTQYF
clone size: -; J gene: TRBJ1-1; D gene: -; V gene: TRBV29-1; CDR3 DNA: TGCAGCGCCACGGGGGCGGGGGGTTGGAACACTGAAGCTTTCTTT; CDR3 protein: CSATGAGGWNTEAFF
clone size: -; J gene: TRBJ2-1; D gene: -; V gene: TRBV7-6; CDR3 DNA: TGTGCCAGCAGCTTAATAGCGGTTACCTACAATGAGCAGTTCTTC; CDR3 protein: CASSLIAVTYNEQFF
clone size: -; J gene: TRBJ2-1; D gene: -; V gene: TRBV5-4; CDR3 DNA: TGTGCCAGCAGCCCGGGGTCCGCTGAGCAGTTCTTC; CDR3 protein: CASSPGSAEQFF
clone size: -; J gene: TRBJ2-7; D gene: TRBD1; V gene: TRBV19; CDR3 DNA: TGTGCCAGTAGGCCAAGGACAGGTAAACACGAGCAGTACTTC; CDR3 protein: CASRPRTGKHEQYF
clone size: -; J gene: TRBJ1-2; D gene: -; V gene: TRBV7-2; CDR3 DNA: TGTGCCAGCAGCTTAGATACAGGTCCCGCCGGCTACACCTTC; CDR3 protein: CASSLDTGPAGYTF
clone size: -; J gene: TRBJ1-2; D gene: TRBD1; V gene: TRBV19; CDR3 DNA: TGTGCCAGTAGTAGGGGACAGGCGGCGATCCCCTATGGCTACACCTTC; CDR3 protein: CASSRGQAAIPYGYTF
clone size: -; J gene: TRBJ1-5; D gene: -; V gene: TRBV10-2; CDR3 DNA: TGCGCCAGCAGTGAACCCTCAAGACCCGGAGGCAATCAGCCCCAGCATTTT; CDR3 protein: CASSEPSRPGGNQPQHF
clone size: -; J gene: TRBJ2-1; D gene: -; V gene: TRBV24-1; CDR3 DNA: TGTGCCACCAGTGATCCCGCTCCTACTAGGAGGGGTTACAATGAGCAGTTCTTC; CDR3 protein: CATSDPAPTRRGYNEQFF
clone size: -; J gene: TRBJ2-7; D gene: -; V gene: TRBV11-2; CDR3 DNA: TGTGCCAGCAGCCCCTACTTTATGTCCAACGAGCAGTACTTC; CDR3 protein: CASSPYFMSNEQYF
clone size: -; J gene: TRBJ1-2; D gene: -; V gene: TRBV4-3; CDR3 DNA: TGCGCCAGCAGCCAGGAAGCCCACAGGGAAACCTTAAGAGGCTACACCTTC; CDR3 protein: CASSQEAHRETLRGYTF